The clone carrying this TCR beta chain was seen a handful of times. Its antigen is as yet unknown. The PCR made use of 60 Vbeta and 13 Jbeta primers. The protocol was immunoSEQ multiplex PCR, while the TCRdb copy is restricted to in-frame clones and leaves out a portion. The data hold about 160,000 clones, with roughly 89% observed a single time. The entry originates in a study of cytomegalovirus exposure and HLA in healthy donors. At the level of the study: About four fifths of 398 genotyped donors fell in the Caucasian-associated ancestry cluster.

Study outcomes and limitations: A later analysis reportedly found fewer N-insertions in an Asian-associated ancestry cluster than the approximately 700-donor mean. Among the most significant clusters, several appeared linked to common viral pathogens in a later analysis. TCR beta V- and J-gene trimming was later associated with a missense DCLRE1C variant.

This receptor was obtained from a woman aged 30 to 39 in good health and CMV-seronegative. The sample was PBMCs.

The CDR3 loop is CASSSGRGPDLYGYTF. Written as DNA, the CDR3 is TGTGCCAGCAGCTCCGGCAGGGGGCCCGACCTTTATGGCTACACCTTC. The V gene is TRBV11-2, the J gene TRBJ1-2; 8 bases are shared with TRBD1. V trimming: 4 bases; J trimming: 5 bases; junction bases outside the gene matches: 12. Germline-derived CDR1 and CDR2 are SGHAT and FQNNGV. This CDR3 has 16 amino acids.